This TCR beta chain stems from a study of tumor-infiltrating lymphocytes in primary liver carcinoma. DNA and RNA were both co-extracted from approximately 20-30 mg of bulk tissue that had not been sorted. Comment on this clonotype: What it binds is unknown. Since no conserved phenylalanine or tryptophan closes the CDR3, a read error is the likely cause. The DNA is left out, because the CDR3 cannot be placed on it with certainty; the CDR3 is given as TCRdb lists it.

Using a constant-region primer together with ProtoScript II reverse transcriptase, TCR beta cDNA was made from roughly 500 ng of total RNA. Three-round nested multiplex PCR performed with slightly modified ARM-PCR produced the TCR beta libraries. Researchers ran the first two PCR rounds for 9 to 10 cycles each with TRBV1-TRBV30 forward primers and a C-beta reverse primer. TCRdb fed the multiplex PCR reads into MiXCR, producing one record per CDR3 protein. The repertoire holds approximately 110,000 distinct CDR3 sequences, approximately 80% seen once, with approximately 21% in the top ten. Termini included, the CDR3 measures 21 amino acids. The study's findings and limits: Pairs comparing tumor with adjacent tissue or blood overlapped less than pairs drawn from tumor regions. Blood's top-250-clone fraction was significantly lower than that of tumors (p = 0.039).

Specimen: liver tumor tissue from sampling region 3. Indicated subset: tumor region T3, left-lateral pole. This chain uses TRBV12-3 or TRBV12-4 with TRBJ2-6; TRBD2, the D gene given by the table, was not confirmed from the DNA. This clonotype was sampled from a man aged 40-49 years with primary liver carcinoma and hepatitis B virus infection. CDR3 sequence reads: CASSRTRLVPDRASGANVLTI.